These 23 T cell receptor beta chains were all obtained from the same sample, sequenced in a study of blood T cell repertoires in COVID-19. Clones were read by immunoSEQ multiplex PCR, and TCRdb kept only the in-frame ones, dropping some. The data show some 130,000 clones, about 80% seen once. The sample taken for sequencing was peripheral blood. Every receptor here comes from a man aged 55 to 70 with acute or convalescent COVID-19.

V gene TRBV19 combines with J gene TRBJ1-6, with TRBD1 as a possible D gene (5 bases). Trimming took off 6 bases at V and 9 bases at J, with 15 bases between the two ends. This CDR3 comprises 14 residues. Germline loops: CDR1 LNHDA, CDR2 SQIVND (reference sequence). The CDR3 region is CASSPAGRISPLHF. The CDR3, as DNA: TGTGCCAGTAGCCCAGCGGGGCGTATTTCACCCCTCCACTTT. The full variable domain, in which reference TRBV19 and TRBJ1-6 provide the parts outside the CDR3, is DGGITQSPKYLFRKEGQNVTLSCEQNLNHDAMYWYRQDPGQGLRLIYYSQIVNDFQKGDIAEGYSVSREKKESFPLTVTSAQKNPTAFYLCASSPAGRISPLHFGNGTRLTVT.

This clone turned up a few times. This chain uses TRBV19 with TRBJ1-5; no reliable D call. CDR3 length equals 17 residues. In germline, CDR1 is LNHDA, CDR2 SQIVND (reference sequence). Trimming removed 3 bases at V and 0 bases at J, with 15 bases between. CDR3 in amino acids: CASSILAAPYSNQPQHF. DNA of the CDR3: TGTGCCAGTAGTATTTTAGCAGCTCCATATAGCAATCAGCCCCAGCATTTT.

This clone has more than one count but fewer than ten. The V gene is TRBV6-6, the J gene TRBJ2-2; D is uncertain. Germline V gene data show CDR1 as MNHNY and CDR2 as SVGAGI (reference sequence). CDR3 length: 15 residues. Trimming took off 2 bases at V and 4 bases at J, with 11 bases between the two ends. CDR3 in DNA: TGTGCCAGCAGTTACGTGCTACCCGGCACCGGGGAGCTGTTTTTT. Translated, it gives CASSYVLPGTGELFF.

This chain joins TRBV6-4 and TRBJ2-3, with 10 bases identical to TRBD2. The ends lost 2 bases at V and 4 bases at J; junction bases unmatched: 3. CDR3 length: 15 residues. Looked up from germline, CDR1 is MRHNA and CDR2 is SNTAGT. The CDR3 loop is CASSDEAGGPDTQYF. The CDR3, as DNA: TGTGCCAGCAGTGACGAAGCGGGAGGGCCAGATACGCAGTATTTT.

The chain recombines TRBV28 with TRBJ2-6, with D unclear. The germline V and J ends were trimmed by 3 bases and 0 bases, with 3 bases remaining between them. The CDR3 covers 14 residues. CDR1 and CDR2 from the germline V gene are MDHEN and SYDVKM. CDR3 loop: CASSFGSGANVLTF. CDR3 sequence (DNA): TGTGCCAGCAGTTTCGGCTCTGGGGCCAACGTCCTGACTTTC.

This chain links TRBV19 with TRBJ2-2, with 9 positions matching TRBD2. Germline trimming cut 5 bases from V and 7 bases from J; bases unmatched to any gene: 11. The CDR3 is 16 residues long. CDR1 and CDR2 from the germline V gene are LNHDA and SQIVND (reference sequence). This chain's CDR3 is CASSGGASGVRGELFF. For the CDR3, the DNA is TGTGCCAGTAGTGGTGGGGCTAGCGGGGTCCGCGGGGAGCTGTTTTTT.

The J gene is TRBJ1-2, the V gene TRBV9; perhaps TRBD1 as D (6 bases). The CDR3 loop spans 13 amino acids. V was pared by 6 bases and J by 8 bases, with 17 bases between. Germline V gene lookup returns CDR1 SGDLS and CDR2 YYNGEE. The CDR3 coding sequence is TGTGCCAGCACCCCTACAGGGTTCGGCGGCTACACCTTC. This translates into CASTPTGFGGYTF.

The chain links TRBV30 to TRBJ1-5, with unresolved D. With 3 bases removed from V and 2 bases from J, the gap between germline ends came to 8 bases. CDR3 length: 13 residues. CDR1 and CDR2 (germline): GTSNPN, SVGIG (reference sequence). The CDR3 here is CAWSARGNQPQHF. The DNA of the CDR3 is TGTGCCTGGAGCGCGAGGGGCAATCAGCCCCAGCATTTT.

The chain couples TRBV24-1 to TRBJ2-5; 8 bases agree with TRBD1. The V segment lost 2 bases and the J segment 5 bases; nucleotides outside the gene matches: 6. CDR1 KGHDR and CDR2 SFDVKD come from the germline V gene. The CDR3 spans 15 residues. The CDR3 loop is CATSDYQGAGETQYF. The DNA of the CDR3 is TGTGCCACCAGTGATTACCAGGGGGCTGGGGAGACCCAGTACTTC.

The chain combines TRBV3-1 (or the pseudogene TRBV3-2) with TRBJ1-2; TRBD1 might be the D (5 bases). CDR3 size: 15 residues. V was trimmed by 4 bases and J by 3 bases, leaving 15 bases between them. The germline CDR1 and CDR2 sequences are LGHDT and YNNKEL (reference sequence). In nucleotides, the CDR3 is TGTGCCAGCAGCCCCCCCCCAGGGTCGTACTATGGCTACACCTTC. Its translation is CASSPPPGSYYGYTF.

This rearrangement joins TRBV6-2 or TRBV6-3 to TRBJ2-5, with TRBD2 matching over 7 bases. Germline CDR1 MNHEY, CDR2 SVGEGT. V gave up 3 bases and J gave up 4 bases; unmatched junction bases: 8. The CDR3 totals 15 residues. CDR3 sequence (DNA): TGTGCCAGCAGTTATCAGGCGGGAGCGGGAGAGACCCAGTACTTC. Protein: CASSYQAGAGETQYF.

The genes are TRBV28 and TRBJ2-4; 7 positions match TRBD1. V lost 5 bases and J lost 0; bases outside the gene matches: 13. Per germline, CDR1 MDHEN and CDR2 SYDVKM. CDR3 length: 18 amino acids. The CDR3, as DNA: TGTGCCAGCAGTCTCAAAATACCGGGACAGCTAGCCAAAAACATTCAGTACTTC. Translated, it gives CASSLKIPGQLAKNIQYF. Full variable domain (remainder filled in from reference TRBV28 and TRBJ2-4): DVKVTQSSRYLVKRTGEKVFLECVQDMDHENMFWYRQDPGLGLRLIYFSYDVKMKEKGDIPEGYSVSREKKERFSLILESASTNQTSMYLCASSLKIPGQLAKNIQYFGAGTRLSVL.

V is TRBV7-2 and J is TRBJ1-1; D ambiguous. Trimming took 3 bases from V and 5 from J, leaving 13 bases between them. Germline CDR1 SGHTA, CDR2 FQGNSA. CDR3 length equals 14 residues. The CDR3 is CASSFVKVGTEAFF. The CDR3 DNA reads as TGTGCCAGCAGCTTCGTTAAGGTCGGGACTGAAGCTTTCTTT.

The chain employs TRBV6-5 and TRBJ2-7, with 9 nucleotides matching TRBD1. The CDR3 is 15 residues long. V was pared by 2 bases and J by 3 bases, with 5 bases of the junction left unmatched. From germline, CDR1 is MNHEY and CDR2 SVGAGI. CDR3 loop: CASSYGDRANYEQYF. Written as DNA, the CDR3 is TGTGCCAGCAGTTACGGGGACAGGGCCAACTACGAGCAGTACTTC.

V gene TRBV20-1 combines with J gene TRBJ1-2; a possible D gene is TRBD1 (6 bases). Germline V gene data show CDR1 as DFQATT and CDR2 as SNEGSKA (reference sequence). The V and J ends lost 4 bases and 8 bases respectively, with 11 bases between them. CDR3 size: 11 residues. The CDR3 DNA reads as TGCAGTGCTATTACAGGGTGGGGCTACACCTTC. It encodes CSAITGWGYTF.

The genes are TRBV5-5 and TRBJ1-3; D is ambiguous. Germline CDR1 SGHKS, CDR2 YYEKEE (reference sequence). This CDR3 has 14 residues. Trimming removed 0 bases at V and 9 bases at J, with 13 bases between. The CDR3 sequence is CASSLGEGPLTIYF. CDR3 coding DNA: TGTGCCAGCAGCTTGGGCGAGGGCCCTCTCACCATATATTTT.

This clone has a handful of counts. This CDR3 is CASSGSGELFF. Written as DNA, the CDR3 is TGCGCCAGCAGTGGGAGCGGGGAGCTGTTTTTT. The J gene is TRBJ2-2, the V gene TRBV10-2; D gene ambiguous. Germline assignment: CDR1 WSHSY and CDR2 SAAADI. V was trimmed by 4 bases and J by 7 bases, leaving 4 bases between them. This CDR3 has 11 amino acids.

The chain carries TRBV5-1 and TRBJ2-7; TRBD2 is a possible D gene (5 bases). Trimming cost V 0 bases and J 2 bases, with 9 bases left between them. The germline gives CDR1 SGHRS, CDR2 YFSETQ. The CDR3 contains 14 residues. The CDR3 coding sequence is TGCGCCAGCAGCTTGGCGGACTCCACCTACGAGCAGTACTTC. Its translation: CASSLADSTYEQYF. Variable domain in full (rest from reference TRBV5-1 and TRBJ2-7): KAGVTQTPRYLIKTRGQQVTLSCSPISGHRSVSWYQQTPGQGLQFLFEYFSETQRNKGNFPGRFSGRQFSNSRSEMNVSTLELGDSALYLCASSLADSTYEQYFGPGTRLTVT.

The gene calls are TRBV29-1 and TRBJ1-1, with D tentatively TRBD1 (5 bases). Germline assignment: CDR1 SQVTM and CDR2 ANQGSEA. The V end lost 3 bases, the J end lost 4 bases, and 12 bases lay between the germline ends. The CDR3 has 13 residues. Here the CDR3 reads CSVEGREGTEAFF. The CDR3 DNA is TGCAGCGTTGAGGGCAGGGAAGGCACTGAAGCTTTCTTT.

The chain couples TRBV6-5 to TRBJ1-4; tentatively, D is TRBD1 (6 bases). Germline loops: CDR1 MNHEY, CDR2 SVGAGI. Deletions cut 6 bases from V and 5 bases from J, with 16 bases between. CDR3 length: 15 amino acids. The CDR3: CASRLGWTENEKLFF. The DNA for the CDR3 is TGTGCCAGCAGATTGGGGTGGACAGAGAATGAAAAACTGTTTTTT.

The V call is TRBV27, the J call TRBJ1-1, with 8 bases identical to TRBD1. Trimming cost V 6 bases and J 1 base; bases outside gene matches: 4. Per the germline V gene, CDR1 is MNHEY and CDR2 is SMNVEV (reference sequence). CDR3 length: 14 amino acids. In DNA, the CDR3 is TGTGCCAGCAGCTCAGGGGGCCCGAACACTGAAGCTTTCTTT. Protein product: CASSSGGPNTEAFF.

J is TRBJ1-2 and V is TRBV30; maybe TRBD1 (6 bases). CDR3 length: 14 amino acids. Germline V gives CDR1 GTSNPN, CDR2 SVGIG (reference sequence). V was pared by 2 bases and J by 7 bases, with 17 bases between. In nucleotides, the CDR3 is TGTGCCTGGAGTCCCTCATCCCAGGGGCTTGGCTACACCTTC. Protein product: CAWSPSSQGLGYTF.

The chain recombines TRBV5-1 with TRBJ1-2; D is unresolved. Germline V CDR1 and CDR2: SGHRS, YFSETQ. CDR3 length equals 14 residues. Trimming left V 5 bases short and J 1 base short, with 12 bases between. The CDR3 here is CASSPDGSNYGYTF. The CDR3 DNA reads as TGCGCCAGCAGTCCCGACGGGAGTAACTATGGCTACACCTTC.